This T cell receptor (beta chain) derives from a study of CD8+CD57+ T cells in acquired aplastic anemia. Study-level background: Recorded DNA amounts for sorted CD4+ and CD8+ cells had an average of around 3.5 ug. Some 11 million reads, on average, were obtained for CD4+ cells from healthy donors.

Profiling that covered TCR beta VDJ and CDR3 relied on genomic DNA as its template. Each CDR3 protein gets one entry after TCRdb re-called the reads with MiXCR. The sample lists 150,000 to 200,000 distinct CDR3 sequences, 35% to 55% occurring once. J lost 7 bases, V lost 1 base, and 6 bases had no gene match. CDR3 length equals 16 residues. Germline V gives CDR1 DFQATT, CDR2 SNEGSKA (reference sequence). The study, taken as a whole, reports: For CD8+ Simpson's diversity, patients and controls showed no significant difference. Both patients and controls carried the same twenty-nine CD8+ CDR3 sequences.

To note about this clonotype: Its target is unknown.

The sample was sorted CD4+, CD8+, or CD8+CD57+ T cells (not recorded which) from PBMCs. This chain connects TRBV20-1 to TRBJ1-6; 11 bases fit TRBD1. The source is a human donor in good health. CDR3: CSARGNGQGANSPLHF. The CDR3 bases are TGCAGTGCTAGAGGGAACGGACAGGGGGCGAATTCACCCCTCCACTTT.